This T cell receptor (beta chain) was captured in a study of blood T cell repertoires in COVID-19. The overall study: Sample material is recorded as cDNA or gDNA derived from T cells, B-cell-depleted T cells, or PBMCs.

Method: immunoSEQ multiplex PCR; TCRdb's copy keeps in-frame clones and lacks some. The sample yields around 50,000 clones, more than 75% seen once. Germline-derived CDR1 and CDR2 are SEHNR and FQNEAQ (reference sequence). CDR3 length equals 18 residues. After removal of 1 base from V and 0 bases from J, the junction contained 8 bases not matched to a gene. The clonotype comes from a woman aged 60-75 years with acute or convalescent COVID-19. The rearrangement links TRBV7-9 to TRBJ1-4; 7 bases line up with TRBD1. Sequencing input: peripheral blood. The CDR3 DNA reads as TGTGCCAGCAGCTTAGGCACCGGGACAGTTGCAACTAATGAAAAACTGTTTTTT. Protein product: CASSLGTGTVATNEKLFF.